This T cell receptor (beta chain) was documented in a study of cytomegalovirus exposure and HLA in healthy donors. Study-wide findings and caveats: The classifier, whose performance was assessed in both the original and validation cohorts, reportedly diagnosed cytomegalovirus status with high specificity and sensitivity.

Sequencing used immunoSEQ multiplex PCR; TCRdb keeps in-frame clones, though not all of them. The sample lists some 150,000 clones, around 88% occurring once. As to this clone: Its antigen is undetermined.

Separate from the roughly 630-subject first cohort was the approximately 110-subject validation cohort, to which the donors belonged. This CDR3 region has 13 residues. The V end lost 6 bases, the J end lost 7 bases, and 15 bases lay between the germline ends. The germline gives CDR1 MNHEY, CDR2 SMNVEV (reference sequence). The sequence was obtained from a man between 18 and 29 years old in good health and CMV-seropositive. The gene calls are TRBV27 and TRBJ2-5; TRBD1 might be the D (5 bases). The sample comprised PBMCs. As DNA, the CDR3 is TGTGCCAGCAGCGCAGGGTCGCTGGGGACCCAGTACTTC. This translates into CASSAGSLGTQYF.